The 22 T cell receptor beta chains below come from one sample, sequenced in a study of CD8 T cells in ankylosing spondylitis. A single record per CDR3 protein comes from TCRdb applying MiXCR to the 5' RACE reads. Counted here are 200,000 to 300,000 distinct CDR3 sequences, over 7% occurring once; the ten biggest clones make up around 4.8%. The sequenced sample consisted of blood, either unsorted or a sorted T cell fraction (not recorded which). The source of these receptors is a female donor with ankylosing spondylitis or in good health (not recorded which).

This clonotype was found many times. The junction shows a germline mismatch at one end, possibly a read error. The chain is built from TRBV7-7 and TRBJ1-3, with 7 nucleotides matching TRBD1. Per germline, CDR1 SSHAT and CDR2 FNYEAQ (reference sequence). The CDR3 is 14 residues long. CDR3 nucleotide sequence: TGTGCTAGCAGCCAGGGGGGCTTTGGAAACACCATATATTTT. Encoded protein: CASSQGGFGNTIYF.

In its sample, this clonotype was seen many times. The CDR3 spells CASNKGATGDIQYF. The DNA for the CDR3 is TGCGCCAGCAATAAGGGGGCGACCGGGGACATTCAGTACTTC. V usage is TRBV5-1 and J usage is TRBJ2-4, with 7 bases fitting TRBD1. The CDR3 is made up of 14 amino acids. V was clipped by 6 bases and J by 8 bases; unmatched bases: 11. Germline V gene lookup returns CDR1 SGHRS and CDR2 YFSETQ.

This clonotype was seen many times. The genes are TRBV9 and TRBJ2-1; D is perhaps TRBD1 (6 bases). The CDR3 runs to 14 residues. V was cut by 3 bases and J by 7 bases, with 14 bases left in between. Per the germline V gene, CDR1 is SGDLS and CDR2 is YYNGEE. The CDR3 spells CASSDPGTTNEQFF. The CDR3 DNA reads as TGTGCCAGCAGCGACCCCGGGACAACAAATGAGCAGTTCTTC.

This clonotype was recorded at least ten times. The CDR3 DNA is TGTGCCAGCGGGCTTCACAATGAGCAGTTCTTC. This sequence encodes CASGLHNEQFF. This chain connects TRBV27 to TRBJ2-1; D is undetermined. CDR3 length equals 11 residues. V was clipped by 8 bases and J by 5 bases, with 7 bases between them. Germline V CDR1 and CDR2: MNHEY, SMNVEV (reference sequence).

The CDR3 here is CSARGGGWGQPQHF. CDR3 sequence (DNA): TGCAGTGCTAGAGGAGGGGGTTGGGGACAGCCCCAGCATTTT. The chain couples TRBV20-1 to TRBJ1-5, with TRBD1 as a possible D gene (6 bases). The CDR3 covers 14 residues. Trimming shortened V by 1 base and J by 7 bases, and 14 bases separated the two germline ends. Per germline, CDR1 DFQATT and CDR2 SNEGSKA (reference sequence).

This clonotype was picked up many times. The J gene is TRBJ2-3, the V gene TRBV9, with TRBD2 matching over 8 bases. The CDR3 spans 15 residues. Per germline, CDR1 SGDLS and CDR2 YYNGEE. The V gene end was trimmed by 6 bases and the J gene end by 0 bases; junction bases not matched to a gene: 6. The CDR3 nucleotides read TGTGCCAGCACCCACCGGGAGGGAAGCACAGATACGCAGTATTTT. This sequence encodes CASTHREGSTDTQYF.

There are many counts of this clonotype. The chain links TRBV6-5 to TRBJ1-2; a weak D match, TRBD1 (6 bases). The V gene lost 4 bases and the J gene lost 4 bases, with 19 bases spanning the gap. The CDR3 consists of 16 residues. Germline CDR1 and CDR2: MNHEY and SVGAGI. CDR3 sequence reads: CASSSITGIGFYGYTF. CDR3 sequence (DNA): TGTGCCAGCAGTTCGATCACAGGGATCGGGTTCTATGGCTACACCTTC.

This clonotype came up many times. This CDR3 is CASSLADGGTEAFF. DNA for the CDR3: TGCGCCAGCAGCTTGGCTGATGGGGGAACTGAAGCTTTCTTT. The gene calls are TRBV5-1 and TRBJ1-1; perhaps TRBD1 as D (5 bases). Germline values: CDR1 SGHRS, CDR2 YFSETQ. The V end lost 0 bases, the J end lost 5 bases, and 11 bases lay between the germline ends. The CDR3 has 14 residues.

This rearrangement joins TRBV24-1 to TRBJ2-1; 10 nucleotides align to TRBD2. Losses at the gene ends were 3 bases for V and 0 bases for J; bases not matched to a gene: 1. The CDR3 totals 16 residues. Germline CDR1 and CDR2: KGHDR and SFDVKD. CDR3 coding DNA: TGTGCCACCAGTGATGCTAGCGGGAGCTCCTACAATGAGCAGTTCTTC. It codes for CATSDASGSSYNEQFF.

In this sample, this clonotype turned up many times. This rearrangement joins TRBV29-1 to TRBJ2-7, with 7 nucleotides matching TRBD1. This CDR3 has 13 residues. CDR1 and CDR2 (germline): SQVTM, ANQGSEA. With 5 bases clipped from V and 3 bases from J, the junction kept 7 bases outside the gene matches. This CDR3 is CSVSKGQSYEQYF. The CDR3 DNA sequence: TGCAGCGTTTCAAAGGGACAGAGCTACGAGCAGTACTTC.

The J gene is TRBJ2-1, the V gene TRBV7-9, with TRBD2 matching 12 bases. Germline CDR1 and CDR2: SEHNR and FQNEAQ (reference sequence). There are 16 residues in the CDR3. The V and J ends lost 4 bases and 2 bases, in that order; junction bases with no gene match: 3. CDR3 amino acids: CASSSPSGRAYNEQFF. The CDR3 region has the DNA TGTGCCAGCAGCTCGCCTAGCGGGAGGGCCTACAATGAGCAGTTCTTC.

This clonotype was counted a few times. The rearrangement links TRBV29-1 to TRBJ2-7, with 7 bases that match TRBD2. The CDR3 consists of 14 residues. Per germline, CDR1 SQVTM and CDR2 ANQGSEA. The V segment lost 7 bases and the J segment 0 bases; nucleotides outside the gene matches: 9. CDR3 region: CSALAGFPSYEQYF. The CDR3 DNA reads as TGCAGCGCCTTAGCGGGCTTTCCCTCCTACGAGCAGTACTTC.

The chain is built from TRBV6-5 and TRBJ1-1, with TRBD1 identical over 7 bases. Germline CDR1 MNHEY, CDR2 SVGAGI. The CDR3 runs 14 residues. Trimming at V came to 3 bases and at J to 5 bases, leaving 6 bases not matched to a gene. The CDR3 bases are TGTGCCAGCAGTTATGACAGGGCGAGGACTGAAGCTTTCTTT. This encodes CASSYDRARTEAFF.

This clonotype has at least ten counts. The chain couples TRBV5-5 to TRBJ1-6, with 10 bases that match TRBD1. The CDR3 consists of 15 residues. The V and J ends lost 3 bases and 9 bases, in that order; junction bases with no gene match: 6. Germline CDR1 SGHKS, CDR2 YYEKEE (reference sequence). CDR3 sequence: CASSSSGTGASPLHF. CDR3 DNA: TGTGCCAGCAGCTCATCCGGGACAGGGGCTTCACCCCTCCACTTT. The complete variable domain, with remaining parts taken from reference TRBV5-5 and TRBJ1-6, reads DAGVTQSPTHLIKTRGQQVTLRCSPISGHKSVSWYQQVLGQGPQFIFQYYEKEERGRGNFPDRFSARQFPNYSSELNVNALLLGDSALYLCASSSSGTGASPLHFGNGTRLTVT.

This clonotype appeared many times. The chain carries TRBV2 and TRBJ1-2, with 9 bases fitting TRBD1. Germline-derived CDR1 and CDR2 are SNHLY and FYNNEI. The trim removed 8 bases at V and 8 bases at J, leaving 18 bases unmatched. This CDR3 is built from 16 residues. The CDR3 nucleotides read TGTGCCAGCGGGGACCAGTCCGGGACAGGGTACAAAGGCTACACCTTC. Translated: CASGDQSGTGYKGYTF.

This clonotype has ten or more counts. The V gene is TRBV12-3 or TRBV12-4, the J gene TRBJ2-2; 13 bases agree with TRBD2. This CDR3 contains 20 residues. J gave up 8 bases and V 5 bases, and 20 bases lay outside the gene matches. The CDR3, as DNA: TGTGCCAGCAGTCGCTCCCCGGGACTAGCGGGGCCGAGAAGTGGGGGGGAGCTGTTTTTT. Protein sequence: CASSRSPGLAGPRSGGELFF.

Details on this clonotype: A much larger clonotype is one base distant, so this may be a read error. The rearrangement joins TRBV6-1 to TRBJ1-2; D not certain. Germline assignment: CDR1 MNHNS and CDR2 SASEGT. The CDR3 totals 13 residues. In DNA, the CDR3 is TGTGCCAGCAGCGGTGATGGGAACTATGACTACACCTTC. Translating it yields CASSGDGNYDYTF.

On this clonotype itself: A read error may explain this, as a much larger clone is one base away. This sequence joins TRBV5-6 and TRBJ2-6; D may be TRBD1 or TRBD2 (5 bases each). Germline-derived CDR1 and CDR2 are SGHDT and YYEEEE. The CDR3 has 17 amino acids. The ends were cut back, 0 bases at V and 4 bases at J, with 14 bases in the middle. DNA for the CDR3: TGTGCCAGCAGCTTGGGGGACCGAAGTGCGGGGGCCAACGTCCTGACTTTC. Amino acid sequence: CASSLGDRSAGANVLTF.

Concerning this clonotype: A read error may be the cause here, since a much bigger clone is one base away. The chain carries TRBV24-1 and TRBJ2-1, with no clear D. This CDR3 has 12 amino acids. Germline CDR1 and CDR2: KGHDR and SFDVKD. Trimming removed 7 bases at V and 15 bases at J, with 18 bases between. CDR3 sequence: CATRDRTDSPFF. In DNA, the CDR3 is TGTGCCACCAGGGACCGGACCGATTCACCGTTCTTC.

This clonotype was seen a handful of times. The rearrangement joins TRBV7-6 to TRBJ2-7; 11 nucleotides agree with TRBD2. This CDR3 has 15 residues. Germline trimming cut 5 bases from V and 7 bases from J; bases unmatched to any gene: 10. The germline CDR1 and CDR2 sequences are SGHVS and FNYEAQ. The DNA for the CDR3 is TGTGCCAGCAGCGTCGGACTAGCGGGTTACGTGGAGCAGTACTTC. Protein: CASSVGLAGYVEQYF.

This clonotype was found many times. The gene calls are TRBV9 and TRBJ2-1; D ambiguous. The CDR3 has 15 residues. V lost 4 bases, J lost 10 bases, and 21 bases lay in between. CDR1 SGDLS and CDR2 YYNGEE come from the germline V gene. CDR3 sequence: CASSPRLRSVVEQFF. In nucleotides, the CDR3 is TGTGCCAGCAGCCCCCGACTGAGATCTGTAGTCGAGCAGTTCTTC.

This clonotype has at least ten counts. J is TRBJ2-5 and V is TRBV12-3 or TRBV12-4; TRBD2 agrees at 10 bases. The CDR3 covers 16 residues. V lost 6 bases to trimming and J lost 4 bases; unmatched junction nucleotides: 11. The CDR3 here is CASRRLKAGGRETQYF. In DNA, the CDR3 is TGTGCCAGCAGAAGACTAAAAGCGGGGGGGCGAGAGACCCAGTACTTC.